These 26 T cell receptor beta chains originate from one sample sequenced in a study of blood T cell repertoires in COVID-19 (dated by TCRdb to 2018 to 2021). Receptor libraries were prepared by the immunoSEQ multiplex PCR assay. Imported from immuneACCESS, the table was reduced by TCRdb to in-frame sequences with V and J called. These copies leave out some clones; in studies compared against another copy, an unresolved V gene accounts for under half, and the cause of the remainder is not known. For this sample there are more than 250,000 clones; around 78% appear just once. 3.5% to 5.5% of the sample is taken by the ten largest. The sample taken for sequencing was peripheral blood. Receptor source: a man aged 55-75 years who had recovered from COVID-19.

CDR3 sequence reads: CASSYYHLQPSLYSNQPQHF. CDR3 DNA sequence: TGTGCCAGCAGTTACTACCACCTACAGCCGTCCCTCTATAGCAATCAGCCCCAGCATTTT. The J gene is TRBJ1-5, the V gene TRBV6-2 or TRBV6-3; D remains unclear. CDR3 length: 20 amino acids. Trimming removed 1 base from V and 0 bases from J, with 22 bases in between. The germline CDR1 and CDR2 sequences are MNHEY and SVGEGT.

The rearrangement links TRBV11-2 to TRBJ2-3, with 7 nucleotides matching TRBD2. This CDR3 is 17 amino acids long. CDR1 is SGHAT, CDR2 FQNNGV, per germline. With V trimmed by 1 base and J by 4 bases, 11 bases remained unmatched. The CDR3 DNA follows: TGTGCCAGCAGCTTAGCCCCTTGGGGGGGAGGGCCAGATACGCAGTATTTT. Translation gives CASSLAPWGGGPDTQYF.

Here the CDR3 reads CASSPPYPRPYEQYF. CDR3 bases: TGTGCCAGCAGCCCCCCGTACCCGCGTCCCTACGAGCAGTACTTC. This chain links TRBV28 with TRBJ2-7; D is uncertain. The V gene's germline CDR1 is MDHEN and CDR2 SYDVKM. CDR3 size: 15 residues. Trimming removed 6 bases from V and 2 bases from J, with 17 bases in between.

The chain is built from TRBV28 and TRBJ1-6; D uncertain. CDR1 and CDR2 (germline): MDHEN, SYDVKM. The CDR3 runs to 13 residues. Trimming left V 2 bases short and J 9 bases short, with 8 bases between. The CDR3 sequence is CASSLGPLSPLHF. The DNA for the CDR3 is TGTGCCAGCAGTTTAGGGCCCCTTTCACCCCTCCACTTT.

This clone has a handful of counts. The genes are TRBV5-6 and TRBJ2-2; D is ambiguous. CDR3 size: 14 residues. The germline V and J ends were trimmed by 0 bases and 4 bases, with 7 bases remaining between them. CDR1 is SGHDT and CDR2 is YYEEEE in the germline V gene. The DNA of the CDR3 is TGTGCCAGCAGCTTGGGTTCGGTCACCGGGGAGCTGTTTTTT. This gives the protein CASSLGSVTGELFF.

This clone has more than one count but fewer than ten. The gene calls are TRBV5-5 and TRBJ2-1, with D unclear. The germline V gene has CDR1 SGHKS and CDR2 YYEKEE (reference sequence). V was clipped by 0 bases and J by 0 bases, with 7 bases between them. The CDR3 extends over 15 amino acids. The CDR3 sequence: CASSLVDNSYNEQFF. The CDR3 DNA reads TGTGCCAGCAGCTTGGTCGACAACTCCTACAATGAGCAGTTCTTC.

This chain uses TRBV5-4 with TRBJ2-1; the match to TRBD2 covers 10 bases. This CDR3 is built from 15 residues. Trimming at V came to 0 bases and at J to 6 bases, leaving 3 bases not matched to a gene. From germline, CDR1 is SGHNT and CDR2 YYREEE (reference sequence). In DNA, the CDR3 is TGTGCCAGCAGCTTGGCTCCTAGCGGGGGCAATGAGCAGTTCTTC. Translation: CASSLAPSGGNEQFF.

The rearrangement links TRBV10-2 to TRBJ1-1; no reliable D call. V was cut by 5 bases and J by 1 base, with 8 bases left in between. Germline V lookup: CDR1 WSHSY, CDR2 SAAADI. The CDR3 runs to 13 residues. The DNA of the CDR3 is TGCGCCAGCAGTCGTTTGGCGAACACTGAAGCTTTCTTT. It yields the protein CASSRLANTEAFF.

V is TRBV19 and J is TRBJ2-6; maybe TRBD2 (6 bases). The CDR3 has 17 residues. Trimming removed 6 bases from V and 0 bases from J, with 15 bases in between. CDR1 is LNHDA and CDR2 is SQIVND in the germline V gene (reference sequence). CDR3 loop: CASRTRDSNSGANVLTF. The CDR3 DNA is TGTGCCAGTAGGACCCGGGACTCTAACTCTGGGGCCAACGTCCTGACTTTC.

This chain uses TRBV2 with TRBJ1-4; D gene ambiguous. The germline V and J ends were trimmed by 6 bases and 0 bases, with 8 bases remaining between them. From germline, CDR1 is SNHLY and CDR2 FYNNEI. There are 14 residues in the CDR3. The CDR3 DNA reads as TGTGCCAGCAGGAACACCGCAACTAATGAAAAACTGTTTTTT. Protein product: CASRNTATNEKLFF.

This clone was counted between two and nine times. This chain uses TRBV9 with TRBJ2-3; 9 bases line up with TRBD1. The CDR3 is made up of 15 amino acids. Per germline, CDR1 SGDLS and CDR2 YYNGEE. Trimming cost V 4 bases and J 2 bases; bases outside gene matches: 5. The CDR3 DNA follows: TGTGCCAGCAGCCCCCGGACAGGGGCCACAGATACGCAGTATTTT. Amino acids: CASSPRTGATDTQYF.

The rearrangement links TRBV27 to TRBJ2-7; 11 bases are shared with TRBD2. V lost 5 bases to trimming and J lost 4 bases; unmatched junction nucleotides: 7. Per the germline V gene, CDR1 is MNHEY and CDR2 is SMNVEV (reference sequence). The CDR3 sequence is 15 residues long. CDR3 loop: CASSTPSGGIYEQYF. CDR3 DNA sequence: TGTGCCAGCAGTACCCCTAGCGGGGGGATTTACGAGCAGTACTTC.

The chain is built from TRBV19 and TRBJ1-1; TRBD1 agrees at 7 bases. The germline gives CDR1 LNHDA, CDR2 SQIVND (reference sequence). The CDR3 is made up of 14 amino acids. V lost 5 bases to trimming and J lost 2 bases; unmatched junction nucleotides: 5. The CDR3 protein is CASSLRQGNTEAFF. Written as DNA, the CDR3 is TGTGCCAGTAGTCTAAGACAGGGAAACACTGAAGCTTTCTTT.

This rearrangement joins TRBV7-8 to TRBJ2-1; TRBD2 matches at 8 bases. There are 18 residues in the CDR3. CDR1 SGHVS and CDR2 FQNEAQ come from the germline V gene. J lost 0 bases, V lost 4 bases, and 11 bases had no gene match. The CDR3 sequence: CASSSSISSGSSYNEQFF. CDR3 sequence (DNA): TGTGCCAGCAGCTCAAGCATCTCCAGCGGGAGCTCCTACAATGAGCAGTTCTTC.

J is TRBJ2-3 and V is TRBV7-2; 8 nucleotides line up with TRBD2. The CDR3 is 17 amino acids. Germline CDR1 and CDR2: SGHTA and FQGNSA. The V gene end was trimmed by 5 bases and the J gene end by 4 bases; junction bases not matched to a gene: 14. The CDR3 DNA sequence: TGTGCCAGCAGCCCCAGGGGTAGCGGGGTTATTTCAGATACGCAGTATTTT. Amino acids: CASSPRGSGVISDTQYF.

V gene TRBV6-5 combines with J gene TRBJ1-2; 7 bases fit TRBD1. This CDR3 spans 13 amino acids. V lost 4 bases, J lost 4 bases, and 3 bases stayed unmatched. CDR1 is MNHEY and CDR2 is SVGAGI in the germline V gene. The CDR3 coding sequence is TGTGCCAGCAGTTTCGACAGGGCCTATGGCTACACCTTC. Translating gives CASSFDRAYGYTF.

DNA for the CDR3: TGCAGCGGAGCGGACAGAGAGGAGCTGTTTTTT. Its protein is CSGADREELFF. The chain joins TRBV29-1 to TRBJ2-2; a possible D gene is TRBD1 (6 bases). The CDR3 contains 11 residues. Trimming took 7 bases from V and 10 from J, leaving 13 bases between them. CDR1 SQVTM and CDR2 ANQGSEA come from the germline V gene.

V is TRBV9 and J is TRBJ2-7, with TRBD2 matching over 7 bases. Germline CDR1 SGDLS, CDR2 YYNGEE. Unmatched junction bases numbered 3, after V lost 0 bases and J lost 0 bases. This CDR3 has 15 residues. CDR3 region: CASSVGAGDSYEQYF. CDR3 sequence (DNA): TGTGCCAGCAGCGTAGGGGCGGGGGACTCCTACGAGCAGTACTTC.

The CDR3 DNA follows: TGCAGTGCTAGAGGACTCGTATATCCGTTCTTC. The encoded protein is CSARGLVYPFF. The chain couples TRBV20-1 to TRBJ2-1; D remains ambiguous. Trimming cost V 1 base and J 15 bases, with 13 bases left between them. This CDR3 is 11 amino acids long. Germline CDR1 DFQATT, CDR2 SNEGSKA (reference sequence).

The chain couples TRBV5-6 to TRBJ2-2; 9 nucleotides align to TRBD1. The CDR3 sequence is 15 residues long. V was pared by 4 bases and J by 4 bases, with 5 bases of the junction left unmatched. Germline-derived CDR1 and CDR2 are SGHDT and YYEEEE. CDR3 sequence reads: CASSPGTGSTGELFF. CDR3 sequence (DNA): TGTGCCAGCAGCCCCGGGACAGGGTCCACCGGGGAGCTGTTTTTT.

The rearrangement links TRBV19 to TRBJ2-1, with 13 nucleotides matching TRBD2. CDR3 length equals 15 residues. Looked up from germline, CDR1 is LNHDA and CDR2 is SQIVND (reference sequence). Trimming took 5 bases from V and 5 from J; bases not matched to a gene: 3. Written as DNA, the CDR3 is TGTGCCAGTAGTCGGACTAGCGGGAGCCACAATGAGCAGTTCTTC. This translates into CASSRTSGSHNEQFF.

The chain links TRBV5-6 to TRBJ2-1; 11 positions match TRBD1. J was trimmed by 1 base and V by 7 bases; bases with no gene match: 10. The germline gives CDR1 SGHDT, CDR2 YYEEEE. This CDR3 comprises 17 residues. The CDR3 is CASYRTGGVGSYNEQFF. Here the CDR3 DNA reads TGTGCCAGCTATAGGACAGGGGGCGTTGGGTCCTACAATGAGCAGTTCTTC.

The chain uses TRBV28 and TRBJ2-2, with TRBD2 matching over 10 bases. V shed 5 bases, J shed 1 base, and the junction held 4 bases outside the gene matches. Germline CDR1 and CDR2: MDHEN and SYDVKM. This CDR3 has 16 amino acids. The CDR3 region is CASSARLAGNTGELFF. The CDR3 DNA is TGTGCCAGCAGTGCCCGACTAGCGGGGAACACCGGGGAGCTGTTTTTT.

CDR3: CATKRRTDTQYF. As DNA, the CDR3 is TGTGCCACCAAACGGAGGACAGATACGCAGTATTTT. The rearrangement uses TRBV12-3 or TRBV12-4 and TRBJ2-3, with D possibly matching TRBD2 (5 bases). The CDR3 has 12 amino acids. V lost 10 bases and J lost 3, with 11 bases in between.

J is TRBJ1-5 and V is TRBV19; 7 bases are a match to TRBD1. The V gene end was trimmed by 4 bases and the J gene end by 2 bases; junction bases not matched to a gene: 8. CDR1 LNHDA and CDR2 SQIVND come from the germline V gene (reference sequence). The CDR3 spans 16 residues. The CDR3 region is CASSRGDRVGNQPQHF. In nucleotides, the CDR3 is TGTGCCAGTAGTAGAGGAGACAGGGTTGGCAATCAGCCCCAGCATTTT.

This chain connects TRBV28 to TRBJ1-1, with D possibly matching TRBD1 (5 bases). Trimming shortened V by 2 bases and J by 6 bases, and 10 bases separated the two germline ends. Per the germline V gene, CDR1 is MDHEN and CDR2 is SYDVKM. There are 13 residues in the CDR3. The CDR3 region is CASSLLRGPEAFF. The DNA for the CDR3 is TGTGCCAGCAGTTTACTTAGGGGTCCTGAAGCTTTCTTT.